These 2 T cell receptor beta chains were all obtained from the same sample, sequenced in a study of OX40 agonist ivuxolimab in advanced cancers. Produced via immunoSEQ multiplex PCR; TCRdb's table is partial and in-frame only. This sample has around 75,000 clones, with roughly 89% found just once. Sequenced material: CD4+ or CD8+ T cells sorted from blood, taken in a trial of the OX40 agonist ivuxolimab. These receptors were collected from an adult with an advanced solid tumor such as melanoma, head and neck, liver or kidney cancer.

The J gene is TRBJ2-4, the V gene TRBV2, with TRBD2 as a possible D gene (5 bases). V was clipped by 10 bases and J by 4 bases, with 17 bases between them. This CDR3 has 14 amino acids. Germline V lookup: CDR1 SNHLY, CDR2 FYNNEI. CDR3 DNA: TGTGCCACCAAGGAGGAGAGCAGGAAAAACATTCAGTACTTC. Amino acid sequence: CATKEESRKNIQYF.

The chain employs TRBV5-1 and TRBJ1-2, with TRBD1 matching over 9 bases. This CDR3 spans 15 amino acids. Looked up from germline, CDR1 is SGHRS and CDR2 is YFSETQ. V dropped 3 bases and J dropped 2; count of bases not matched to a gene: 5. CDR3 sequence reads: CASSSGTGTNYGYTF. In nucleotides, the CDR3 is TGCGCCAGCAGCTCAGGGACAGGGACAAACTATGGCTACACCTTC.